A selection of T cell receptor beta chains follows, all from one sample in a study of blood T cell repertoires in COVID-19. TCRdb's table, derived via immunoSEQ multiplex PCR, lists solely in-frame clones and lacks some. The sample comprises roughly 320,000 clones, 90% to 95% of which are singletons, and around 4.2% rests with the top ten. Source material: PBMCs or T cells enriched from blood (not recorded which). The source of these receptors is a woman in her 30s who had been exposed to COVID-19. The CDR3 runs from the conserved cysteine through the conserved F or W. D genes are given only for firm matches. Where a row states a size, it is once, few, many or the class of an expanded clone; other rows omit it.

d_call	cdr3_length	v_call	j_call	clone_size	cdr3_nt	cdr3_aa
.	15	TRBV5-1	TRBJ1-1	.	TGCGCCAGCAGCTTGAACCGACAGGTCTCAGCTGAAGCTTTCTTT	CASSLNRQVSAEAFF
TRBD1	12	TRBV28	TRBJ1-2	.	TGTGCCAGCAGGGACAGGGGCTATGGCTACACCTTC	CASRDRGYGYTF
.	15	TRBV5-6	TRBJ1-2	.	TGTGCCAGCAGCTTTGGCCAGGGGCAGAACTATGGCTACACCTTC	CASSFGQGQNYGYTF
.	15	TRBV4-3	TRBJ2-5	.	TGCGCCAGCAGCCAAGATCTCCCCTCCCAAGAGACCCAGTACTTC	CASSQDLPSQETQYF
TRBD2	16	TRBV19	TRBJ2-1	.	TGTGCCAGTAGTATAGATAGGGCTAGCGGGGGCAATGAGCAGTTCTTC	CASSIDRASGGNEQFF
.	16	TRBV13	TRBJ1-6	.	TGTGCCAGCAGCAGACTCGCGAGCTCCTATAATTCACCCCTCCACTTT	CASSRLASSYNSPLHF
.	12	TRBV13	TRBJ1-2	.	TGTGCCAGCAGCTTTGGGCTCAGTGGCTACACCTTC	CASSFGLSGYTF
.	13	TRBV5-4	TRBJ2-7	.	TGTGCCAGCAGCGCGGGACTCACCTACGAGCAGTACTTC	CASSAGLTYEQYF
.	14	TRBV6-5	TRBJ1-6	.	TGTGCCAGCAGTTACGGGACAAATAATTCACCCCTCCACTTT	CASSYGTNNSPLHF
TRBD1	14	TRBV4-3	TRBJ1-1	.	TGCGCCAGCAGCCCGCAGGGGGCCGTGACTGAAGCTTTCTTT	CASSPQGAVTEAFF
.	15	TRBV2	TRBJ2-3	.	TGTGCCAGCAGTGTCGTGAGGGAGAGCACAGATACGCAGTATTTT	CASSVVRESTDTQYF
.	13	TRBV5-4	TRBJ2-3	once	TGTGCCAGCAGCTCGACAGGCACAGATACGCAGTATTTT	CASSSTGTDTQYF
.	16	TRBV4-2	TRBJ1-2	once	TGTGCCAGCAGCCAAGAAAAGGGGGTACCTAACTATGGCTACACCTTC	CASSQEKGVPNYGYTF
.	15	TRBV5-1	TRBJ1-1	.	TGCGCCAGCAGCCTCTCGTGGGGGGGAGGCACTGAAGCTTTCTTT	CASSLSWGGGTEAFF
.	12	TRBV5-1	TRBJ1-2	.	TGCGCCAGCAGCTTGGATCTAGTGGGCTACACCTTC	CASSLDLVGYTF
.	14	TRBV14	TRBJ2-3	.	TGTGCCAGCAGCCAAGATTTGGGCCCAGATACGCAGTATTTT	CASSQDLGPDTQYF
TRBD1	16	TRBV5-8	TRBJ2-3	.	TGTGCCAGCAGTCCCGGGACAGGGGTGATCACAGATACGCAGTATTTT	CASSPGTGVITDTQYF
TRBD1	14	TRBV5-4	TRBJ2-5	.	TGTGCCAGCAGCTTGAGGGGGCTTGGAGAGACCCAGTACTTC	CASSLRGLGETQYF
.	15	TRBV9	TRBJ1-1	.	TGTGCCAGCAGCGTACAGGGGATTATGAACACTGAAGCTTTCTTT	CASSVQGIMNTEAFF
TRBD1	19	TRBV9	TRBJ1-5	.	TGTGCCAGCAGCGTTAACAGAATGCCCGACAGGGGTAACAATCAGCCCCAGCATTTT	CASSVNRMPDRGNNQPQHF
TRBD1	16	TRBV2	TRBJ1-1	.	TGTGCCAGCAGTGGGACGGAGACAGGGATTCGAACTGAAGCTTTCTTT	CASSGTETGIRTEAFF
TRBD1	14	TRBV19	TRBJ1-5	.	TGTGCCAGTAAACCGACAGGGAGCAATCAGCCCCAGCATTTT	CASKPTGSNQPQHF
TRBD2	16	TRBV6-6	TRBJ2-7	.	TGTGCCAGCAGTTACACCGGGACTAGATACCACTACGAGCAGTACTTC	CASSYTGTRYHYEQYF
.	12	TRBV5-1	TRBJ2-2	.	TGCGCCAGCAGCCTGGGTCGGGAGGAGCTGTTTTTT	CASSLGREELFF
TRBD1	12	TRBV6-5	TRBJ2-4	.	TGTGCCAGCAGTTACTCAGACAGGGTGGAGTACTTC	CASSYSDRVEYF
TRBD1	13	TRBV2	TRBJ1-5	.	TGTGCCAGCAGTATACAGGGGGATCAGCCCCAGCATTTT	CASSIQGDQPQHF
.	15	TRBV4-3	TRBJ1-1	.	TGCGCCAGCAGCCAAGATCTTCGGGGTAGCACTGAAGCTTTCTTT	CASSQDLRGSTEAFF
.	16	TRBV9	TRBJ1-3	.	TGTGCCAGCAGCGTAGCGTCCGGGTACTCTGGAAACACCATATATTTT	CASSVASGYSGNTIYF
.	16	TRBV13	TRBJ1-3	.	TGTGCCAGCAGCTTAATGGGCTATGAATCTGGAAACACCATATATTTT	CASSLMGYESGNTIYF
.	15	TRBV19	TRBJ1-1	.	TGTGCCAGTAATAGGAGCGGTAGGCTGGCCACTGAAGCTTTCTTT	CASNRSGRLATEAFF
.	15	TRBV7-9	TRBJ1-2	.	TGTGCCAGCAGCCCAGCCGGGAGTGGATCCTATGGCTACACCTTC	CASSPAGSGSYGYTF
.	13	TRBV7-2	TRBJ2-2	.	TGTGCCAGCAGCTTCCGGGAAACCGGGGAGCTGTTTTTT	CASSFRETGELFF
.	14	TRBV9	TRBJ2-3	.	TGTGCCAGCAGCAACCGACAGTACACAGATACGCAGTATTTT	CASSNRQYTDTQYF
TRBD1	13	TRBV29-1	TRBJ1-5	.	TGCAGCGTGTCCGGGACAGGGGGCCAGCCCCAGCATTTT	CSVSGTGGQPQHF
.	14	TRBV2	TRBJ1-6	.	TGTGCCAGCAGTGAAGGGCTCCCGCATTCACCCCTCCACTTT	CASSEGLPHSPLHF
.	14	TRBV4-1	TRBJ1-1	.	TGCGCCAGCAGCCATCTTAGCAGAGACACTGAAGCTTTCTTT	CASSHLSRDTEAFF
TRBD1	13	TRBV10-3	TRBJ2-2	.	TGTGCCATTCCGGGACAGGGCTCCGGGGAGCTGTTTTTT	CAIPGQGSGELFF
TRBD2	15	TRBV19	TRBJ2-1	.	TGTGCCAGTAGCCTCACTAGCGGGGGACACAATGAGCAGTTCTTC	CASSLTSGGHNEQFF
TRBD1	16	TRBV11-2	TRBJ1-2	.	TGTGCCAGCAGCTCCGCTCCGGGACAGGGGGCGGATGGCTACACCTTC	CASSSAPGQGADGYTF
.	15	TRBV11-2	TRBJ1-4	once	TGTGCCAGCAGGTCAAGGACAGTAACTAATGAAAAACTGTTTTTT	CASRSRTVTNEKLFF
.	12	TRBV19	TRBJ1-1	.	TGTGCCAGTATAGGGGCGCACACTGAAGCTTTCTTT	CASIGAHTEAFF
.	13	TRBV2	TRBJ2-7	few	TGTGCCAGCATCACAGACCGACCGTACGAGCAGTACTTC	CASITDRPYEQYF
TRBD1	15	TRBV5-1	TRBJ2-5	.	TGCGCCAGCAGCGGCCAGACAGGGGGCCAAGAGACCCAGTACTTC	CASSGQTGGQETQYF
.	17	TRBV6-4	TRBJ1-1	few	TGTGCCAGCAGTGACTCTCGGACACCATACGAAAACACTGAAGCTTTCTTT	CASSDSRTPYENTEAFF
.	13	TRBV5-1	TRBJ2-7	.	TGCGCCAGCAGCTTTACCGGGAGCTACGAGCAGTACTTC	CASSFTGSYEQYF
.	15	TRBV9	TRBJ2-7	.	TGTGCCAGCAGCGTAGAAACAGGGAGCTCCTACGAGCAGTACTTC	CASSVETGSSYEQYF
.	16	TRBV5-6	TRBJ1-3	.	TGTGCCAGCAGCTGGACAGCGCGACACTCTGGAAACACCATATATTTT	CASSWTARHSGNTIYF
.	13	TRBV2	TRBJ1-1	.	TGTGCCAGGAGTAGACACCCGAACACTGAAGCTTTCTTT	CARSRHPNTEAFF
TRBD2	16	TRBV14	TRBJ2-5	.	TGTGCCAGCAGCCGCCTAGGGCTAGCGGGGGCAGAGACCCAGTACTTC	CASSRLGLAGAETQYF
.	13	TRBV6-5	TRBJ1-1	.	TGTGCCAGCAGTTACTCCCACTTAACCGAAGCTTTCTTT	CASSYSHLTEAFF
TRBD1	14	TRBV2	TRBJ2-7	.	TGTGCCAGCACCTTTTGGACAGGGCCAGACGAGCAGTACTTC	CASTFWTGPDEQYF
TRBD1	16	TRBV18	TRBJ2-7	.	TGTGCCAGCTCACCACCTAACGGGGGCAGGGGGCCCGAGCAGTACTTC	CASSPPNGGRGPEQYF
TRBD1	14	TRBV19	TRBJ1-2	.	TGTGCCAGTAGTATCGACAGGGGGCGCTTCCCCTACACCTTC	CASSIDRGRFPYTF
.	17	TRBV19	TRBJ1-1	.	TGTGCCAGCCAAAAATATAGTTACAGGGTTTTGCGCACTGAAGCTTTCTTT	CASQKYSYRVLRTEAFF
.	17	TRBV4-1	TRBJ1-1	.	TGCGCCAGCAGCCACGGCAGGGTAGGTAGTAGAGGCACTGAAGCTTTCTTT	CASSHGRVGSRGTEAFF
.	14	TRBV2	TRBJ1-1	.	TGTGCCAGCAAACGGACCGGAGGGATAGATGAAGCTTTCTTT	CASKRTGGIDEAFF
TRBD1	14	TRBV6-5	TRBJ2-7	.	TGTGCCAGCAAGGGGGGACAGGGTGCCTACGAGCAGTACTTC	CASKGGQGAYEQYF